A single sample gave rise to the 8 T cell receptor beta chains below, sequenced in a study of molecular identifiers for immune sequencing clone quantification. TCRdb reprocessed the PCR reads with MiXCR, giving one entry per CDR3 protein. The sample lists some 320,000 distinct CDR3 sequences, roughly a fifth occurring once. The specimen sequenced was naive CD8+ T cells from blood, with Jurkat cell RNA spiked in. Specified subset: FACS-sorted CD8+CD4-CCR7+CD45RA+ naive T cells. Receptor source: a human donor in good health. Some libraries in this study had Jurkat cell RNA spiked in.

This clonotype came up many times. The chain joins TRBV6-5 to TRBJ2-7; TRBD2 is a possible D gene (6 bases). Germline V gene data show CDR1 as MNHEY and CDR2 as SVGAGI. The CDR3 has 14 residues. With 2 bases removed from V and 2 bases from J, the gap between germline ends came to 10 bases. The CDR3 loop is CASSYGGGTYEQYF. The CDR3 nucleotides read TGTGCCAGCAGTTACGGTGGCGGGACCTACGAGCAGTACTTC.

The table lists this clonotype with many counts. The rearrangement links TRBV5-1 to TRBJ2-5; 13 bases agree with TRBD2. The CDR3 totals 16 residues. Germline CDR1 reads SGHRS; CDR2 reads YFSETQ. Trimming at V came to 4 bases and at J to 7 bases, leaving 10 bases not matched to a gene. The CDR3 sequence: CASSLRTSGRDVTQYF. CDR3 nucleotides: TGCGCCAGCAGCCTGCGAACTAGCGGGAGGGACGTGACCCAGTACTTC.

Details on this clonotype: This could be a read error, since a much larger clone is one nucleotide away. The chain links TRBV4-3 to TRBJ2-5; D is possibly TRBD2 (5 bases). Trimming took 4 bases from V and 4 from J, leaving 16 bases between them. In germline, CDR1 is LGHNA, CDR2 YSLEER. The CDR3 is 15 residues long. The CDR3, as DNA: TGCGCCAGCAGCCGAGTAGCTACTAGTGTAGAGACCCAGTACTTC. Its translation: CASSRVATSVETQYF.

This clonotype was seen at least ten times. The J gene is TRBJ1-6, the V gene TRBV28; perhaps TRBD1 as D (5 bases). Germline values: CDR1 MDHEN, CDR2 SYDVKM. The CDR3 covers 14 residues. The V gene lost 5 bases and the J gene lost 10 bases, with 15 bases spanning the gap. The CDR3, as DNA: TGTGCCAGCAGTCCCATGGGGGGAGCCTCACCCCTCCACTTT. Protein: CASSPMGGASPLHF.

In regard to this clonotype: This may come from a read error, since a much larger clone is one base off. CDR3 residues: CASSATTRETQYF. Written as DNA, the CDR3 is TGTGCCAGCAGTGCGACAACACGGGAAACGCAGTATTTT. The chain employs TRBV2 and TRBJ2-3, with a weak D call TRBD2 (5 bases). CDR3 size: 13 residues. CDR1 and CDR2 from the germline V gene are SNHLY and FYNNEI. Trimming stripped 4 bases from V and 9 bases from J, with 14 bases between. The full variable domain, with the rest looked up from reference TRBV2 and TRBJ2-3, is EPEVTQTPSHQVTQMGQEVILRCVPISNHLYFYWYRQILGQKVEFLVSFYNNEISEKSEIFDDQFSVERPDGSNFTLKIRSTKLEDSAMYFCASSATTRETQYFGPGTRLTVL.

This clonotype was counted ten times or more. The chain combines TRBV28 with TRBJ1-1; TRBD1 aligns across 7 bases. The CDR3 sequence is 15 residues long. V lost 3 bases, J lost 4 bases, and 8 bases stayed unmatched. In germline, CDR1 is MDHEN, CDR2 SYDVKM. The DNA of the CDR3 is TGTGCCAGCAGTTTCAAAACAGGGGACGGCACTGAAGCTTTCTTT. Amino acid sequence: CASSFKTGDGTEAFF.

For this clonotype: A much larger clone lies one base from this, so it may be a read error. The chain is built from TRBV25-1 and TRBJ2-3, with D perhaps matching TRBD2 (6 bases). The CDR3 is made up of 15 amino acids. The ends were cut back, 1 base at V and 1 base at J, with 9 bases in the middle. Germline-derived CDR1 and CDR2 are MGHDK and SYGVNS. The CDR3 loop reads CASSEWGEGTDTQYF. In nucleotides, the CDR3 is TGTGCCAGCAGTGAATGGGGGGAAGGCACAGATACGCAGTATTTT.

This clonotype has ten or more counts. V usage is TRBV7-8 and J usage is TRBJ1-5, with D possibly matching TRBD1 (6 bases). The CDR3 is 13 amino acids. The V gene lost 8 bases and the J gene lost 3 bases, with 11 bases spanning the gap. The germline V gene encodes CDR1 SGHVS and CDR2 FQNEAQ. Written as DNA, the CDR3 is TGTGCCAGCGGGGGGGCCTACAATCAGCCCCAGCATTTT. This translates into CASGGAYNQPQHF.